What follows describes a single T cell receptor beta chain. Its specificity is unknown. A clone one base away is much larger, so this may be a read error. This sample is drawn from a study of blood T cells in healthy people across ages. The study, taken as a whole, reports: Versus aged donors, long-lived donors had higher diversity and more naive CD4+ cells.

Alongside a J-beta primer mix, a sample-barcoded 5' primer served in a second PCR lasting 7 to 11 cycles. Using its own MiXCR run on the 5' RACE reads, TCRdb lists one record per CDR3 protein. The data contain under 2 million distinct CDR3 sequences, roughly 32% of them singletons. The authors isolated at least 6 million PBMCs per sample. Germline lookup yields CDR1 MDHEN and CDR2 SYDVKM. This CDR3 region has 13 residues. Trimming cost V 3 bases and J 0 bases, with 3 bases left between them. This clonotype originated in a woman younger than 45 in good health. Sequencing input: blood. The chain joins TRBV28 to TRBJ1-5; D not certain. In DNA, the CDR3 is TGTGCCAGCAGTTTTGTTAGCAATCAGCCCCAGCATTTT. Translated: CASSFVSNQPQHF. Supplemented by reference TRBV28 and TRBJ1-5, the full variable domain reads DVKVTQSSRYLVKRTGEKVFLECVQDMDHENMFWYRQDPGLGLRLIYFSYDVKMKEKGDIPEGYSVSREKKERFSLILESASTNQTSMYLCASSFVSNQPQHFGDGTRLSIL.